This T cell receptor beta chain was observed in a study of blood T cells in healthy people across ages. Overall study: When template switching was applied, about one barcoded beta molecule was captured per two T cells. Overall study findings and caveats: The recorded TCR beta diversity per million T cells decreased in a roughly linear manner with age.

The donors, aged roughly 6 to 100, were healthy Caucasians from Russia. A second PCR of roughly 7 to 11 cycles used a sample-barcoded 5' primer and a J-beta primer mix. Every sample gave at least 3 million paired-end reads containing CDR3. TCRdb analysed the 5' RACE reads with MiXCR anew, one entry per CDR3 protein. Of 700,000 to 800,000 distinct CDR3 sequences listed, roughly 45% are singletons. Details on this clonotype: Its antigen is not identified.

The CDR3 extends over 15 amino acids. Germline CDR1 reads SNHLY; CDR2 reads FYNNEI. V lost 7 bases and J lost 4; bases outside the gene matches: 11. The receptor comes from a woman aged 55-75 years in good health. V usage is TRBV2 and J usage is TRBJ2-7; 9 bases line up with TRBD2. The sample was blood. The CDR3 protein is CASTRSGGGAYEQYF. The CDR3 DNA is TGTGCCAGCACCAGGTCGGGCGGGGGGGCTTACGAGCAGTACTTC. Drawing the rest from reference TRBV2 and TRBJ2-7, the complete variable domain is EPEVTQTPSHQVTQMGQEVILRCVPISNHLYFYWYRQILGQKVEFLVSFYNNEISEKSEIFDDQFSVERPDGSNFTLKIRSTKLEDSAMYFCASTRSGGGAYEQYFGPGTRLTVT.